Listed below are T cell receptor beta chains from one sample, sequenced in a study of blood T cells in healthy people across ages. A single record per CDR3 protein comes from TCRdb applying MiXCR to the 5' RACE reads. The sample lists 950,000 to 1,200,000 distinct CDR3 sequences, roughly two fifths occurring once. Specimen: blood. Source of these receptors: a man between 18 and 29 years old in good health. The CDR3 runs from the conserved cysteine through the conserved F or W. D genes are given only for firm matches. Clone size is given for some rows only: seen once, a few or many times, or a class if the clone is expanded.

TRBV11-2,TRBJ2-4,TRBD1,few,CASSPQPGQSGVIQYF,TGTGCCAGCAGCCCCCAGCCGGGACAGTCGGGCGTTATTCAGTACTTC
TRBV6-1,TRBJ2-6,TRBD1,few,CASTWTGVFDSANVLTF,TGTGCCAGCACCTGGACAGGGGTCTTTGACTCGGCCAACGTCCTGACTTTC
TRBV18,TRBJ1-1,-,few,CASSPEEMNTEAFF,TGTGCCAGCTCACCCGAAGAGATGAACACTGAAGCTTTCTTT
TRBV13,TRBJ2-1,TRBD1,-,CASSLTDRGNEQFF,TGTGCCAGCAGCTTGACGGACAGGGGCAATGAGCAGTTCTTC
TRBV3-1,TRBJ2-1,-,-,CASSLQGGREQFF,TGTGCCAGCAGCCTCCAGGGGGGCCGTGAGCAGTTCTTC
TRBV20-1,TRBJ1-5,-,few,CSARSGSRNQPQHF,TGCAGTGCTAGATCTGGTTCTCGCAATCAGCCCCAGCATTTT
TRBV6-2/TRBV6-3,TRBJ1-1,-,few,CASSPANMNTEAFF,TGTGCCAGCAGTCCCGCGAACATGAACACTGAAGCTTTCTTT
TRBV10-3,TRBJ2-3,-,-,CVSSSSTDTQYF,TGTGTCAGTAGCTCTAGCACAGATACGCAGTATTTT
TRBV5-1,TRBJ2-7,TRBD1,-,CASSLSTGGHEQYF,TGCGCCAGCAGCTTGTCGACAGGGGGCCACGAGCAGTACTTC
TRBV7-9,TRBJ1-4,TRBD1,-,CASSARQGANEKLFF,TGTGCCAGCAGCGCCCGACAGGGGGCTAATGAAAAACTGTTTTTT
TRBV10-3,TRBJ1-2,-,few,CAISREAGRLQDGYTF,TGTGCCATCAGTCGTGAGGCCGGGAGGCTGCAGGACGGCTACACCTTC
TRBV27,TRBJ1-5,-,few,CASSLEGRGTPQHF,TGTGCCAGCAGTTTAGAGGGCCGGGGTACGCCCCAGCATTTT
TRBV7-9,TRBJ1-2,-,-,CASSPSTKSYGYTF,TGTGCCAGCAGCCCGTCGACAAAGAGCTATGGCTACACCTTC
TRBV6-5,TRBJ1-1,-,few,CASSYRRRNTEAFF,TGTGCCAGCAGTTACCGTAGACGGAACACTGAAGCTTTCTTT
TRBV28,TRBJ1-5,-,few,CASSLFQGGQPQHF,TGTGCCAGCAGTTTATTTCAGGGTGGACAGCCCCAGCATTTT
TRBV9,TRBJ1-1,-,-,CASSSEVDTEAFF,TGTGCCAGCAGCTCCGAGGTTGACACTGAAGCTTTCTTT
TRBV4-3,TRBJ2-3,-,many,CASSQGPFYGNTQYF,TGCGCCAGCAGCCAAGGCCCTTTCTACGGTAATACGCAGTATTTT
TRBV15,TRBJ2-5,TRBD2,few,CATSKMGLVDLYQETQYF,TGTGCCACCAGCAAGATGGGACTAGTCGACCTTTATCAAGAGACCCAGTACTTC
TRBV10-2,TRBJ1-1,-,few,CASSAGKAEAFF,TGCGCCAGCAGTGCAGGGAAGGCTGAAGCTTTCTTT
TRBV7-2,TRBJ1-2,-,-,CASSSYQGDYGYTF,TGTGCCAGCAGCTCCTATCAGGGTGACTATGGCTACACCTTC
TRBV9,TRBJ2-3,TRBD2,few,CASSARGGQAVADTQYF,TGTGCCAGCAGCGCCCGGGGGGGGCAGGCTGTAGCAGATACGCAGTATTTT
TRBV12-3/TRBV12-4,TRBJ1-4,TRBD1,few,CASSFWQGAGEKLFF,TGTGCCAGCAGTTTTTGGCAGGGGGCAGGGGAAAAACTGTTTTTT
TRBV7-9,TRBJ1-1,TRBD1,-,CASSPPRGDTEAFF,TGTGCCAGCAGCCCTCCCAGGGGGGACACTGAAGCTTTCTTT
TRBV9,TRBJ1-1,-,-,CASSKGDVDTEAFF,TGTGCCAGCTCCAAAGGGGATGTGGACACTGAAGCTTTCTTT
TRBV12-3/TRBV12-4,TRBJ2-1,-,-,CASSYLPKYEQFF,TGTGCCAGCAGTTATTTACCGAAATATGAGCAGTTCTTC
TRBV5-1,TRBJ2-1,-,-,CASSLRGPPYNEQFF,TGCGCCAGCAGCTTGCGGGGGCCGCCCTACAATGAGCAGTTCTTC
TRBV30,TRBJ2-7,-,-,CAWSVRGYEQYF,TGTGCCTGGAGTGTAAGGGGCTACGAGCAGTACTTC
TRBV15,TRBJ1-2,TRBD1,few,CATSRDRGTGVYGYTF,TGTGCCACCAGCAGAGATCGGGGGACAGGTGTCTATGGCTACACCTTC
TRBV6-2/TRBV6-3,TRBJ2-4,-,few,CASSYSTPKADRAKNIQYF,TGTGCCAGCAGTTACTCGACACCCAAGGCAGATCGGGCCAAAAACATTCAGTACTTC
TRBV6-6,TRBJ1-4,-,few,CASSFSGTVNEKLFF,TGTGCCAGCAGTTTCTCCGGGACGGTAAATGAAAAACTGTTTTTT
TRBV5-1,TRBJ1-4,-,-,CASSLAGAQEKLFF,TGCGCCAGCAGCTTGGCGGGGGCTCAGGAAAAACTGTTTTTT
TRBV7-9,TRBJ1-1,-,few,CASSFSPTEAFF,TGTGCCAGCAGCTTTTCTCCCACTGAAGCTTTCTTT
TRBV20-1,TRBJ1-2,-,once,CSAHGGTESYGYTF,TGCAGTGCTCATGGCGGGACGGAGTCCTATGGCTACACCTTC
TRBV20-1,TRBJ1-2,TRBD1,-,CSAVDRTNYGYTF,TGCAGTGCCGTGGACAGGACTAACTATGGCTACACCTTC
TRBV12-3/TRBV12-4,TRBJ1-2,-,-,CASRTRGMYYGYTF,TGTGCCAGTCGAACCCGGGGGATGTACTATGGCTACACCTTC
TRBV27,TRBJ1-1,-,few,CASSVLNRKNTEAFF,TGTGCCAGCAGTGTTCTGAACAGGAAGAACACTGAAGCTTTCTTT
TRBV20-1,TRBJ1-5,-,-,CSARRQASYQPQHF,TGCAGTGCTAGACGACAGGCCTCGTATCAGCCCCAGCATTTT
TRBV20-1,TRBJ1-1,-,-,CSASDQGLRTEAFF,TGCAGTGCTAGCGATCAGGGACTTCGGACTGAAGCTTTCTTT
TRBV20-1,TRBJ1-1,TRBD1,-,CSAREDRSNTEAFF,TGCAGTGCTAGAGAGGACAGGTCGAACACTGAAGCTTTCTTT
TRBV7-9,TRBJ1-5,TRBD1,few,CASSLVQGQGNNQPQHF,TGTGCCAGCAGCCTCGTACAGGGACAGGGAAACAATCAGCCCCAGCATTTT
TRBV5-6,TRBJ2-7,TRBD1,-,CASSYRTGVYEQYF,TGTGCCAGCAGCTATAGGACAGGAGTCTACGAGCAGTACTTC
TRBV18,TRBJ1-5,-,-,CASSPEGFLSNQPQHF,TGTGCCAGCTCTCCGGAGGGCTTTCTCAGCAATCAGCCCCAGCATTTT
TRBV20-1,TRBJ1-2,TRBD1,-,CSASPGPGGTSYGYTF,TGCAGTGCTAGTCCGGGTCCAGGGGGCACGAGCTATGGCTACACCTTC
TRBV5-5,TRBJ2-1,TRBD1,few,CASSPRPGTGDEQFF,TGTGCCAGCAGCCCCCGCCCCGGGACAGGGGATGAACAGTTCTTC
TRBV7-2,TRBJ2-3,TRBD2,-,CASGLAGGGRMDTQYF,TGTGCCAGTGGACTAGCGGGAGGGGGAAGAATGGATACGCAGTATTTT
TRBV5-1,TRBJ1-2,-,many,CASSLYQGNYGYTF,TGCGCCAGCAGCTTGTATCAGGGAAACTATGGCTACACCTTC